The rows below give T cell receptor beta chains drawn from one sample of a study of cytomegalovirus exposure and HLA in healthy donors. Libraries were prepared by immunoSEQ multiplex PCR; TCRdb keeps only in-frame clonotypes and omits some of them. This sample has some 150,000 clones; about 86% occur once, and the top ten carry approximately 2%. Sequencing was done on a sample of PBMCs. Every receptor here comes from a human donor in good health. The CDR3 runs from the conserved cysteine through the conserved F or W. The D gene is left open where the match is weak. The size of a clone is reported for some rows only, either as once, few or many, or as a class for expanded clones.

CDR3 protein: CASRTDRGQFF
CDR3 DNA: TGTGCCAGCAGAACCGACAGGGGGCAATTCTTC
V gene: TRBV28
clone size: -
J gene: TRBJ2-1
D gene: TRBD1
CDR3 length: 11

CDR3 protein: CASSGLAGISYNEQFF
CDR3 DNA: TGCGCCAGCAGCGGGCTAGCGGGGATATCCTACAATGAGCAGTTCTTC
V gene: TRBV5-1
clone size: -
J gene: TRBJ2-1
D gene: TRBD2
CDR3 length: 16

CDR3 protein: CASGLAKQGVNEQFF
CDR3 DNA: TGTGCTAGTGGTTTGGCAAAACAGGGGGTCAATGAGCAGTTCTTC
V gene: TRBV12-5
clone size: -
J gene: TRBJ2-1
D gene: TRBD1
CDR3 length: 15

CDR3 protein: CASSHLAGESRTEAFF
CDR3 DNA: TGTGCCAGCAGTCACCTCGCGGGCGAAAGTCGGACTGAAGCTTTCTTT
V gene: TRBV25-1
clone size: once
J gene: TRBJ1-1
D gene: -
CDR3 length: 16

CDR3 protein: CASSLTASYEQYF
CDR3 DNA: TGTGCCAGCAGCTTAACAGCATCCTACGAGCAGTACTTC
V gene: TRBV7-9
clone size: -
J gene: TRBJ2-7
D gene: -
CDR3 length: 13

CDR3 protein: CATGLGAIFSNQPQHF
CDR3 DNA: TGTGCCACCGGTCTTGGGGCGATTTTTAGCAATCAGCCCCAGCATTTT
V gene: TRBV19
clone size: -
J gene: TRBJ1-5
D gene: -
CDR3 length: 16

CDR3 protein: CASSAQGTPEGEKLFF
CDR3 DNA: TGTGCCAGCAGTGCCCAAGGGACTCCCGAGGGAGAAAAACTGTTTTTT
V gene: TRBV6-1
clone size: -
J gene: TRBJ1-4
D gene: -
CDR3 length: 16

CDR3 protein: CASSPQDTGELFF
CDR3 DNA: TGTGCCAGCTCACCTCAGGACACCGGGGAGCTGTTTTTT
V gene: TRBV18
clone size: -
J gene: TRBJ2-2
D gene: -
CDR3 length: 13

CDR3 protein: CASSYRGLNTEAFF
CDR3 DNA: TGTGCCAGCAGTTACAGGGGGCTGAACACTGAAGCTTTCTTT
V gene: TRBV2
clone size: -
J gene: TRBJ1-1
D gene: TRBD1
CDR3 length: 14

CDR3 protein: CATSRDLKPRTAFNTEAFF
CDR3 DNA: TGTGCCACCAGCAGAGATCTAAAACCCCGGACAGCTTTTAACACTGAAGCTTTCTTT
V gene: TRBV15
clone size: -
J gene: TRBJ1-1
D gene: -
CDR3 length: 19

CDR3 protein: CASSLRAGFQETQYF
CDR3 DNA: TGTGCCAGCAGCTTGCGAGCGGGGTTCCAAGAGACCCAGTACTTC
V gene: TRBV7-9
clone size: -
J gene: TRBJ2-5
D gene: TRBD2
CDR3 length: 15

CDR3 protein: CASEPRGGVNYEQYF
CDR3 DNA: TGTGCCAGCGAGCCCAGGGGCGGCGTAAATTACGAGCAGTACTTC
V gene: TRBV28
clone size: -
J gene: TRBJ2-7
D gene: -
CDR3 length: 15

CDR3 protein: CASSLRGQTNEKLFF
CDR3 DNA: TGCGCCAGCAGCTTGAGGGGACAGACTAATGAAAAACTGTTTTTT
V gene: TRBV5-1
clone size: -
J gene: TRBJ1-4
D gene: TRBD1
CDR3 length: 15

CDR3 protein: CASSLRGSYGYTF
CDR3 DNA: TGTGCCAGCAGTTTAAGGGGTAGCTATGGCTACACCTTC
V gene: TRBV27
clone size: -
J gene: TRBJ1-2
D gene: -
CDR3 length: 13

CDR3 protein: CASSRRDSHNSPLHF
CDR3 DNA: TGTGCCAGCAGCCGCCGGGACAGTCATAATTCACCCCTCCACTTT
V gene: TRBV5-8
clone size: -
J gene: TRBJ1-6
D gene: TRBD1
CDR3 length: 15

CDR3 protein: CASISPAQGMNTEAFF
CDR3 DNA: TGTGCCAGCATATCCCCGGCTCAGGGAATGAACACTGAAGCTTTCTTT
V gene: TRBV28
clone size: once
J gene: TRBJ1-1
D gene: -
CDR3 length: 16

CDR3 protein: CSVLNPTSQETQYF
CDR3 DNA: TGCAGCGTTCTAAACCCGACTTCGCAAGAGACCCAGTACTTC
V gene: TRBV29-1
clone size: -
J gene: TRBJ2-5
D gene: -
CDR3 length: 14

CDR3 protein: CASSLGLTGTGVQGYTF
CDR3 DNA: TGTGCCAGCAGCTTAGGGCTGACCGGGACAGGGGTCCAAGGCTACACCTTC
V gene: TRBV7-9
clone size: few
J gene: TRBJ1-2
D gene: TRBD1
CDR3 length: 17

CDR3 protein: CASRAVRSEAFF
CDR3 DNA: TGTGCCAGCAGAGCGGTCAGAAGTGAAGCTTTCTTT
V gene: TRBV2
clone size: -
J gene: TRBJ1-1
D gene: -
CDR3 length: 12

CDR3 protein: CASTEGLSKTQYF
CDR3 DNA: TGTGCCAGCACCGAGGGACTATCCAAGACCCAGTACTTC
V gene: TRBV14
clone size: -
J gene: TRBJ2-5
D gene: TRBD2
CDR3 length: 13

CDR3 protein: CASGTGGNYGYTF
CDR3 DNA: TGTGCCAGTGGGACAGGGGGCAACTATGGCTACACCTTC
V gene: TRBV6-6
clone size: -
J gene: TRBJ1-2
D gene: TRBD1
CDR3 length: 13

CDR3 protein: CASGFLGAGYEQYF
CDR3 DNA: TGTGCTAGTGGTTTCCTGGGGGCCGGCTACGAGCAGTACTTC
V gene: TRBV12-5
clone size: -
J gene: TRBJ2-7
D gene: -
CDR3 length: 14

CDR3 protein: CASSLFWGVREQYF
CDR3 DNA: TGTGCCAGCAGCTTGTTCTGGGGGGTGAGGGAGCAGTACTTC
V gene: TRBV5-6
clone size: -
J gene: TRBJ2-7
D gene: -
CDR3 length: 14

CDR3 protein: CASREQREAFF
CDR3 DNA: TGTGCCAGCAGAGAACAGCGGGAAGCTTTCTTT
V gene: TRBV11-1
clone size: -
J gene: TRBJ1-1
D gene: -
CDR3 length: 11

CDR3 protein: CASSVPVTEAFF
CDR3 DNA: TGTGCCAGCAGTGTTCCAGTCACTGAAGCTTTCTTT
V gene: TRBV6-1
clone size: -
J gene: TRBJ1-1
D gene: -
CDR3 length: 12

CDR3 protein: CSGKTALNEKLFF
CDR3 DNA: TGCAGCGGAAAGACAGCCCTTAATGAAAAACTGTTTTTT
V gene: TRBV29-1
clone size: -
J gene: TRBJ1-4
D gene: -
CDR3 length: 13

CDR3 protein: CASRQFSTNTGELFF
CDR3 DNA: TGTGCCAGCAGACAGTTCTCGACGAACACCGGGGAGCTGTTTTTT
V gene: TRBV27
clone size: once
J gene: TRBJ2-2
D gene: -
CDR3 length: 15

CDR3 protein: CASSLANRSRGNEQFF
CDR3 DNA: TGCGCCAGCAGCTTGGCAAACCGTTCTAGGGGCAATGAGCAGTTCTTC
V gene: TRBV5-1
clone size: few
J gene: TRBJ2-1
D gene: -
CDR3 length: 16

CDR3 protein: CASSFSPHLDRGTEQFF
CDR3 DNA: TGCGCCAGCAGCTTTTCTCCTCACCTCGACAGGGGAACAGAGCAGTTCTTC
V gene: TRBV5-1
clone size: -
J gene: TRBJ2-1
D gene: TRBD1
CDR3 length: 17

CDR3 protein: CASSLQGLDTQYF
CDR3 DNA: TGTGCCAGCAGCTTACAGGGTCTGGATACGCAGTATTTT
V gene: TRBV11-2
clone size: -
J gene: TRBJ2-3
D gene: -
CDR3 length: 13

CDR3 protein: CASSLVLRGDTEAFF
CDR3 DNA: TGTGCCAGCAGCTTAGTCTTACGCGGGGACACTGAAGCTTTCTTT
V gene: TRBV7-9
clone size: few
J gene: TRBJ1-1
D gene: -
CDR3 length: 15

CDR3 protein: CASSVVAGITEAFF
CDR3 DNA: TGTGCCAGCAGCGTAGTGGCAGGTATCACTGAAGCTTTCTTT
V gene: TRBV9
clone size: -
J gene: TRBJ1-1
D gene: -
CDR3 length: 14

CDR3 protein: CASLSDAGTGELFF
CDR3 DNA: TGTGCCAGCTTATCCGACGCGGGGACCGGGGAGCTGTTTTTT
V gene: TRBV28
clone size: -
J gene: TRBJ2-2
D gene: -
CDR3 length: 14

CDR3 protein: CASSLVRGTNEKLFF
CDR3 DNA: TGTGCCAGCAGCTTAGTTCGGGGAACTAATGAAAAACTGTTTTTT
V gene: TRBV11-2
clone size: -
J gene: TRBJ1-4
D gene: -
CDR3 length: 15

CDR3 protein: CASSVKAAGGSETQYF
CDR3 DNA: TGTGCCAGCAGCGTAAAGGCGGCGGGGGGTTCTGAGACCCAGTACTTC
V gene: TRBV9
clone size: -
J gene: TRBJ2-5
D gene: TRBD2
CDR3 length: 16

CDR3 protein: CASSRQGSGNTEAFF
CDR3 DNA: TGTGCCAGCAGCCGACAGGGGAGCGGGAACACTGAAGCTTTCTTT
V gene: TRBV2
clone size: once
J gene: TRBJ1-1
D gene: TRBD1
CDR3 length: 15

CDR3 protein: CASSPPAAGSTGELFF
CDR3 DNA: TGTGCCAGCTCACCACCGGCGGCAGGGTCCACCGGGGAGCTGTTTTTT
V gene: TRBV18
clone size: -
J gene: TRBJ2-2
D gene: -
CDR3 length: 16

CDR3 protein: CASSFFEGAEAFF
CDR3 DNA: TGTGCCAGCAGCTTCTTCGAGGGGGCTGAAGCTTTCTTT
V gene: TRBV11-2
clone size: -
J gene: TRBJ1-1
D gene: -
CDR3 length: 13

CDR3 protein: CASSFRGNTEAFF
CDR3 DNA: TGTGCCAGCAGTTTTCGGGGAAACACTGAAGCTTTCTTT
V gene: TRBV28
clone size: once
J gene: TRBJ1-1
D gene: -
CDR3 length: 13

CDR3 protein: CASSSQVVGGHNEQFF
CDR3 DNA: TGCGCCAGCAGCTCTCAGGTAGTAGGGGGACACAATGAGCAGTTCTTC
V gene: TRBV5-1
clone size: -
J gene: TRBJ2-1
D gene: -
CDR3 length: 16

CDR3 protein: CASSWNGGTSYEQYF
CDR3 DNA: TGTGCCAGCAGCTGGAACGGGGGGACCTCCTACGAGCAGTACTTC
V gene: TRBV7-2
clone size: once
J gene: TRBJ2-7
D gene: TRBD2
CDR3 length: 15